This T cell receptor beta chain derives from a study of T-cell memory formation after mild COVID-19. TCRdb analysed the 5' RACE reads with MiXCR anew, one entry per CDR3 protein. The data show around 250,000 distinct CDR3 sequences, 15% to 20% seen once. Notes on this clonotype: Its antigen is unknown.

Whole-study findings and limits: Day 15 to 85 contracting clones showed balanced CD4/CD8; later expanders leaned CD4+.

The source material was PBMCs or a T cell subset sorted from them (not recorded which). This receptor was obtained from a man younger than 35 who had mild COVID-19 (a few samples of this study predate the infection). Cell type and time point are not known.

The CDR3 nucleotides are TGTGCCAGCAGCTTACAGAGTTTGAAAGAGACCCAGTACTTC. This translates into CASSLQSLKETQYF. The gene calls are TRBV7-2 and TRBJ2-5; D call uncertain. The CDR3 length is 14 residues. Germline values: CDR1 SGHTA, CDR2 FQGNSA. Trimming cost V 2 bases and J 3 bases, with 10 bases left between them.